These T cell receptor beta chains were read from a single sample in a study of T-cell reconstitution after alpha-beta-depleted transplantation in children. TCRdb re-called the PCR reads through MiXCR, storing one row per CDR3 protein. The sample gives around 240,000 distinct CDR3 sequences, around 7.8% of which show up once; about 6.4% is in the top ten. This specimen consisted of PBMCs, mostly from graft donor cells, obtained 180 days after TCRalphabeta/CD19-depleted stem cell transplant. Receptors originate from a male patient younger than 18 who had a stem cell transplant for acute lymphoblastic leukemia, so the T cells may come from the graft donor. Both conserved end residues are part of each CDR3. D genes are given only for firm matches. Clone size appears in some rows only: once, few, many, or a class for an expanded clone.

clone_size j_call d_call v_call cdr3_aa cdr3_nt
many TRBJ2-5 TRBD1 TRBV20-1 CSASGQETQETQYF TGCAGTGCTAGCGGACAGGAGACACAAGAGACCCAGTACTTC
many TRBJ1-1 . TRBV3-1 CASSRWGPDTEAFF TGTGCCAGCAGCCGTTGGGGGCCGGACACTGAAGCTTTCTTT
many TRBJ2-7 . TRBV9 CASSSDSYYEQYF TGTGCCAGCAGTTCGGACAGCTACTACGAGCAGTACTTC
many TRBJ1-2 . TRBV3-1 CASSQDGGHYGYTF TGTGCCAGCAGCCAAGATGGAGGGCACTATGGCTACACCTTC
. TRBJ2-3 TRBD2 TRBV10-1 CASSETSGSSTDTQYF TGCGCCAGCAGTGAGACTAGCGGCTCTAGCACAGATACTCAGTATTTT
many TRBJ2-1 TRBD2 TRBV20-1 CRGDGREFYNEQFF TGCAGGGGGGATGGGCGGGAGTTCTACAATGAGCAGTTCTTC
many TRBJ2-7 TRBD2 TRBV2 CASSETSGRANEQYF TGTGCCAGCAGTGAGACTAGCGGGAGGGCCAACGAGCAGTACTTC
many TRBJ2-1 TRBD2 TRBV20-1 CSARVTSGRANEQFF TGCAGTGCTAGAGTTACTAGCGGGAGGGCCAATGAGCAGTTCTTC
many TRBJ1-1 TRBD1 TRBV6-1 CASSPQGTNTEAFF TGTGCCAGCAGCCCACAGGGGACGAACACTGAAGCTTTCTTT
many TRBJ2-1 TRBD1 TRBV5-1 CASSLEVTGKGNEQFF TGCGCCAGCAGCTTGGAGGTGACAGGGAAGGGGAATGAGCAGTTCTTC
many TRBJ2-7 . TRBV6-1 CASGRGGGGKSYEQYF TGTGCCAGCGGCCGCGGTGGGGGCGGAAAATCCTACGAGCAGTACTTC
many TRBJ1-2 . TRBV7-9 CASSFQSNYGYTF TGTGCCAGCAGCTTCCAGTCAAACTATGGCTACACCTTC
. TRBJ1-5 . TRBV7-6 CASSLLGGTQHF TGTGCCAGCAGCTTATTAGGCGGCACCCAGCATTTT
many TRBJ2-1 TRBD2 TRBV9 CASSVELREGRGEQFF TGTGCCAGCAGCGTAGAGTTGCGGGAGGGCCGGGGTGAGCAGTTCTTC
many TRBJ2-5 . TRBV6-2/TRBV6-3 CASSRGRDWTQYF TGTGCCAGCAGTAGGGGCCGAGATTGGACCCAGTACTTC
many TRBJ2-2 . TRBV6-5 CASSYSGGSAGELFF TGTGCCAGCAGTTACTCCGGCGGGTCGGCCGGGGAGCTGTTTTTT
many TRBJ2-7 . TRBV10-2 CASRWKGGSYEQYF TGCGCCAGCAGGTGGAAGGGGGGTTCCTACGAGCAGTACTTC
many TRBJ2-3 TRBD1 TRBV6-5 CASSYLDRATTDTQYF TGTGCCAGCAGTTACTTAGACAGGGCCACCACAGATACGCAGTATTTT
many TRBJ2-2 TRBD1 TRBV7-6 CASSFKPGQGSIGELFF TGTGCCAGCAGCTTTAAGCCGGGACAGGGCTCTATCGGGGAGCTGTTTTTT
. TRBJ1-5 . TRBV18 CASSPPNQPQHF TGTGCCAGCTCACCGCCGAATCAGCCCCAGCATTTT
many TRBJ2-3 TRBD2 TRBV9 CASSVDPRGAGGQDTQYF TGTGCCAGCAGCGTAGACCCCCGTGGTGCGGGGGGGCAAGATACGCAGTATTTT
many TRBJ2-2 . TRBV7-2 CASSLQTLNTGELFF TGTGCCAGCAGCTTACAGACTTTGAACACCGGGGAGCTGTTTTTT
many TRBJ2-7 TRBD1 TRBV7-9 CASSLITGTASLEQYF TGTGCCAGCAGCCTCATTACCGGGACAGCCAGCCTCGAGCAGTACTTC
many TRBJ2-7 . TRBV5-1 CASSSIPAGRSYEQYF TGCGCCAGCAGCTCAATCCCCGCAGGTAGATCCTACGAGCAGTACTTC
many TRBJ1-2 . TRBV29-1 CSSQGDGYTF TGCAGCAGTCAGGGAGATGGCTACACCTTC
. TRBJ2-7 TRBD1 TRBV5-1 CASSVGTGGGEQYF TGCGCCAGCAGTGTTGGGACAGGGGGCGGCGAGCAGTACTTC
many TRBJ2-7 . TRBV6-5 CASSYSGAEPYEQYF TGTGCCAGCAGTTACTCGGGGGCGGAACCCTACGAGCAGTACTTC
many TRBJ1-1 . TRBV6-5 CASSYSGGEAFF TGTGCCAGCAGTTACTCGGGGGGTGAAGCTTTCTTT
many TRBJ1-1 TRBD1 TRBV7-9 CASSLRGNRGLNTEAFF TGTGCCAGCAGCTTACGGGGTAACAGGGGTCTGAACACTGAAGCTTTCTTT
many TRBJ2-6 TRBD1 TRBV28 CASSWPGQGTRDSSGANVLTF TGTGCCAGCAGTTGGCCGGGACAGGGGACTCGGGATAGCTCTGGGGCCAACGTCCTGACTTTC
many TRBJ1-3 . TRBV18 CASSPPTGTDTIYF TGTGCCAGCTCACCTCCTACGGGGACGGACACCATATATTTT
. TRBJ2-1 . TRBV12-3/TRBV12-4 CASRTRTGQFF TGTGCCAGCAGGACTCGGACCGGCCAGTTCTTC
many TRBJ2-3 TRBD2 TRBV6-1 CASSPTSGGPHTQYF TGTGCCAGCAGCCCGACTAGCGGGGGCCCCCATACGCAGTATTTT
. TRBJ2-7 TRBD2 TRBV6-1 CASTRLAGGFSHEQYF TGTGCCAGCACCAGGCTAGCGGGAGGGTTCTCCCACGAGCAGTACTTC
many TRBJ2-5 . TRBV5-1 CASSLATGVETQYF TGCGCCAGCAGCTTGGCCACGGGGGTAGAGACCCAGTACTTC
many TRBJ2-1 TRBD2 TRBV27 CASSPSGVYNEQFF TGTGCCAGCAGTCCTAGCGGGGTCTACAATGAGCAGTTCTTC
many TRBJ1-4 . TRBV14 CASSQDYRVGEKLFF TGTGCCAGCAGCCAAGATTACAGGGTTGGGGAAAAACTGTTTTTT
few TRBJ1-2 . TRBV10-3 CAISESLQYYGYTF TGTGCCATCAGTGAGTCCCTCCAGTACTATGGCTACACCTTC
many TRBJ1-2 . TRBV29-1 CSVEDPRYYGYTF TGCAGCGTTGAAGATCCACGGTACTATGGCTACACCTTC
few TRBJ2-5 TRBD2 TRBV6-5 CASSYPRLAGVEETQYF TGTGCCAGCAGTTACCCGCGACTAGCGGGGGTGGAAGAGACCCAGTACTTC
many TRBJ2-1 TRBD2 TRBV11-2 CASSYKSGGFSYNEQFF TGTGCCAGCAGCTACAAAAGCGGGGGGTTCTCCTACAATGAGCAGTTCTTC
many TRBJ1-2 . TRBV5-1 CASSLGPRSGYTF TGCGCCAGCAGCCTCGGCCCCAGGAGTGGCTACACCTTC
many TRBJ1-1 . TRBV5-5 CASSLLGGPTEAFF TGTGCCAGCAGCTTATTAGGAGGGCCCACTGAAGCTTTCTTT
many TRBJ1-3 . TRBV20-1 CSARDQGTSGNTIYF TGCAGTGCTAGAGATCAAGGGACCTCTGGAAACACCATATATTTT
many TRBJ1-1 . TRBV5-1 CASSSRGVLDTEAFF TGCGCCAGCAGCTCAAGGGGGGTTTTGGACACTGAAGCTTTCTTT
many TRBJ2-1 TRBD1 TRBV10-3 CAISGYQGVGPYNEQFF TGTGCCATCAGTGGTTATCAGGGGGTCGGTCCTTACAATGAGCAGTTCTTC
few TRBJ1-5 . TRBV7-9 CASSFDFNGQPQHF TGTGCCAGCAGCTTCGACTTCAATGGCCAGCCCCAGCATTTT
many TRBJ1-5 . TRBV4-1 CASSQDLAGTTNRNQPQHF TGCGCCAGCAGCCAAGATCTCGCCGGGACAACCAACAGAAATCAGCCCCAGCATTTT
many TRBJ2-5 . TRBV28 CASSGPGVETQYF TGTGCCAGCAGTGGTCCGGGGGTGGAGACCCAGTACTTC
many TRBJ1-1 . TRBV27 CASSFSRSDTEAFF TGTGCCAGCAGTTTCTCCAGATCGGACACTGAAGCTTTCTTT
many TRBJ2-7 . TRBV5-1 CASSLGAFSYEQYF TGCGCCAGCAGCTTGGGGGCATTCTCCTACGAGCAGTACTTC
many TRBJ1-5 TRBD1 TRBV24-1 CATSVCRVEGAGQPQHF TGTGCCACCAGTGTATGTAGGGTTGAGGGGGCCGGGCAGCCCCAGCATTTT
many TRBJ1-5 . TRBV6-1 CASSESYSNQPQHF TGTGCCAGCAGTGAGAGTTATAGCAATCAGCCCCAGCATTTT
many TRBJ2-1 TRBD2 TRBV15 CATSRARTSGRSLGNEQFF TGTGCCACCAGCAGAGCGCGGACTAGCGGGAGGTCCCTAGGAAATGAGCAGTTCTTC
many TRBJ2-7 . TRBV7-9 CASSLATGLSYEQYF TGTGCCAGCAGCTTAGCGACGGGACTGTCTTACGAGCAGTACTTC
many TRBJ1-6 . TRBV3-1 CASSQDRTKYYNSPLHF TGTGCCAGCAGCCAAGATAGGACCAAATACTATAATTCACCCCTCCACTTT
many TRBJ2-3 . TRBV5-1 CASSSGGGDTQYF TGCGCCAGCAGTAGCGGAGGGGGAGATACGCAGTATTTT